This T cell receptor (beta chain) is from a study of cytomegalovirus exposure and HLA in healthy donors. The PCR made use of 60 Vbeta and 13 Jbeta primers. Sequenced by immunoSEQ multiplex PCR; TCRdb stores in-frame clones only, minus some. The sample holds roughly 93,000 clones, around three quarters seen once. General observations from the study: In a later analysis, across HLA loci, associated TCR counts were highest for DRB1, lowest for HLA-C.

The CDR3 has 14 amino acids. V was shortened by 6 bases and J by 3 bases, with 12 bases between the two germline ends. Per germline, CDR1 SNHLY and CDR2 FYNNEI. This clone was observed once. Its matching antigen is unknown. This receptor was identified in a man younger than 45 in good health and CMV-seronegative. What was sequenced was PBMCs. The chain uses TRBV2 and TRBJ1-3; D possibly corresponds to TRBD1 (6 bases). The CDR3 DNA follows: TGTGCCAGCAGGGGAGGGGGTATTGGAAACACCATATATTTT. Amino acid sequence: CASRGGGIGNTIYF.